These T cell receptor beta chains were read from a single sample in a study of blood T cells in healthy people across ages. TCRdb re-called the 5' RACE reads through MiXCR, storing one row per CDR3 protein. The table has about 1.4 million distinct CDR3 sequences, around 59% seen once. The sample comprised blood. These receptors were taken from a man younger than 35 in good health. Both conserved end residues are part of each CDR3. Each record gives: J gene, clone size, D gene, V gene, CDR3 protein, CDR3 DNA. D genes are given only for firm matches. Size is stated for part of the rows, as once, few or many counts, or as a class when the clone is expanded.

j_gene: TRBJ2-5; abundance: -; d_gene: -; v_gene: TRBV7-9; CDR3aa: CASSFLTEGKETQYF; CDR3nt: TGTGCCAGCAGCTTTCTTACGGAGGGTAAAGAGACCCAGTACTTC
j_gene: TRBJ2-7; abundance: -; d_gene: -; v_gene: TRBV6-4; CDR3aa: CASNKSSYEQYF; CDR3nt: TGTGCCAGCAACAAGAGCTCCTACGAGCAGTACTTC
j_gene: TRBJ1-2; abundance: few; d_gene: TRBD1; v_gene: TRBV2; CDR3aa: CASRRTGEADGYTF; CDR3nt: TGTGCCAGCCGGCGGACAGGGGAGGCAGATGGCTACACCTTC
j_gene: TRBJ2-1; abundance: -; d_gene: -; v_gene: TRBV27; CDR3aa: CASSSHYRGGDEQFF; CDR3nt: TGTGCCAGCAGTTCCCATTACAGGGGCGGGGATGAGCAGTTCTTC
j_gene: TRBJ1-1; abundance: -; d_gene: -; v_gene: TRBV10-3; CDR3aa: CAIANERNTEAFF; CDR3nt: TGTGCCATCGCAAATGAGAGAAACACTGAAGCTTTCTTT
j_gene: TRBJ1-3; abundance: -; d_gene: -; v_gene: TRBV4-3; CDR3aa: CASSQAANSGNTIYF; CDR3nt: TGCGCCAGCAGCCAGGCAGCCAACTCTGGAAACACCATATATTTT
j_gene: TRBJ1-1; abundance: few; d_gene: -; v_gene: TRBV29-1; CDR3aa: CSGESARDTEAFF; CDR3nt: TGCAGCGGTGAATCAGCCAGGGACACTGAAGCTTTCTTT
j_gene: TRBJ2-7; abundance: -; d_gene: -; v_gene: TRBV20-1; CDR3aa: CSARDPGMIYEQYF; CDR3nt: TGCAGTGCTAGAGATCCAGGGATGATCTACGAGCAGTACTTC
j_gene: TRBJ1-1; abundance: -; d_gene: -; v_gene: TRBV29-1; CDR3aa: CSADRGSPIRTEAFF; CDR3nt: TGCAGCGCGGATAGGGGCAGCCCCATTCGGACTGAAGCTTTCTTT
j_gene: TRBJ2-1; abundance: -; d_gene: TRBD2; v_gene: TRBV29-1; CDR3aa: CSVRDSGSGQFF; CDR3nt: TGCAGCGTTCGGGATAGCGGGAGTGGGCAGTTCTTC
j_gene: TRBJ1-1; abundance: -; d_gene: -; v_gene: TRBV4-1; CDR3aa: CASSQEYRQRNTEAFF; CDR3nt: TGCGCCAGCAGCCAAGAGTACAGACAGCGGAACACTGAAGCTTTCTTT
j_gene: TRBJ2-1; abundance: -; d_gene: -; v_gene: TRBV6-5; CDR3aa: CASSQRWGEQFF; CDR3nt: TGTGCCAGCAGTCAGCGGTGGGGTGAGCAGTTCTTC
j_gene: TRBJ2-2; abundance: -; d_gene: TRBD2; v_gene: TRBV29-1; CDR3aa: CSVWEGLNTGELFF; CDR3nt: TGCAGCGTTTGGGAGGGCCTGAACACCGGGGAGCTGTTTTTT
j_gene: TRBJ1-5; abundance: -; d_gene: TRBD1; v_gene: TRBV2; CDR3aa: CASSGTAKRDQPQHF; CDR3nt: TGTGCCAGCAGCGGGACAGCCAAACGCGATCAGCCCCAGCATTTT
j_gene: TRBJ2-7; abundance: -; d_gene: -; v_gene: TRBV3-1; CDR3aa: CASSQDSVVEQYF; CDR3nt: TGTGCCAGCAGCCAAGATTCCGTGGTCGAGCAGTACTTC
j_gene: TRBJ2-3; abundance: -; d_gene: TRBD1; v_gene: TRBV6-5; CDR3aa: CASSLWTGGFGDTQYF; CDR3nt: TGTGCCAGCAGCCTATGGACAGGGGGGTTCGGAGATACGCAGTATTTT
j_gene: TRBJ1-4; abundance: few; d_gene: -; v_gene: TRBV11-2; CDR3aa: CASSHGRATNEKLFF; CDR3nt: TGTGCCAGCAGCCACGGACGGGCAACTAATGAAAAACTGTTTTTT
j_gene: TRBJ2-7; abundance: -; d_gene: TRBD2; v_gene: TRBV4-1; CDR3aa: CASNQFLAGPYEQYF; CDR3nt: TGCGCCAGCAACCAATTCCTAGCGGGTCCATACGAGCAGTACTTC
j_gene: TRBJ1-2; abundance: -; d_gene: TRBD1; v_gene: TRBV7-6; CDR3aa: CASSSAGQGNYGYTF; CDR3nt: TGTGCCAGCAGCTCAGCGGGACAGGGGAACTATGGCTACACCTTC
j_gene: TRBJ2-1; abundance: -; d_gene: -; v_gene: TRBV21-1; CDR3aa: CASRQGTYNEQFF; CDR3nt: TGTGCCAGTAGACAGGGGACCTACAATGAGCAGTTCTTC
j_gene: TRBJ1-4; abundance: -; d_gene: TRBD1; v_gene: TRBV6-2/TRBV6-3; CDR3aa: CASSPRGQRKLFF; CDR3nt: TGTGCCAGCAGCCCCCGGGGACAGAGAAAACTGTTTTTT
j_gene: TRBJ2-1; abundance: few; d_gene: -; v_gene: TRBV7-2; CDR3aa: CASRPLRGQEQFF; CDR3nt: TGTGCCAGCAGACCACTGCGGGGCCAAGAGCAGTTCTTC
j_gene: TRBJ2-7; abundance: once; d_gene: TRBD2; v_gene: TRBV6-5; CDR3aa: CASRGTSGSYNEQYF; CDR3nt: TGTGCCAGCAGGGGGACTAGCGGGAGTTACAATGAGCAGTACTTC
j_gene: TRBJ2-5; abundance: -; d_gene: -; v_gene: TRBV4-1; CDR3aa: CASSQGTHQETQYF; CDR3nt: TGCGCCAGCAGCCAGGGAACACACCAAGAGACCCAGTACTTC
j_gene: TRBJ1-5; abundance: once; d_gene: -; v_gene: TRBV4-1; CDR3aa: CASSQDRGRRIQPQHF; CDR3nt: TGCGCCAGCAGCCAAGATCGGGGCAGACGGATCCAGCCCCAGCATTTT
j_gene: TRBJ1-2; abundance: few; d_gene: TRBD1; v_gene: TRBV11-1; CDR3aa: CASSLTTGNGYTF; CDR3nt: TGTGCCAGCAGCTTAACGACAGGGAACGGCTACACCTTC
j_gene: TRBJ1-1; abundance: -; d_gene: TRBD1; v_gene: TRBV28; CDR3aa: CASWNYRGYMGTEAFF; CDR3nt: TGTGCCAGCTGGAATTACAGGGGGTACATGGGCACTGAAGCTTTCTTT
j_gene: TRBJ1-1; abundance: -; d_gene: -; v_gene: TRBV4-3; CDR3aa: CASSQVLYAEAFF; CDR3nt: TGCGCCAGCAGCCAAGTATTGTACGCTGAAGCTTTCTTT